This TCR beta chain was recorded in a study of identical twins. The CDR3 runs to 15 residues. CDR1 is KGHDR and CDR2 is SFDVKD in the germline V gene. V trimming: 4 bases; J trimming: 5 bases; junction bases outside the gene matches: 5. TCRdb re-called the 5' RACE reads through MiXCR, storing one row per CDR3 protein. The table has approximately 350,000 distinct CDR3 sequences, roughly an eighth seen once. This same sample was also taken into another study, of yellow fever vaccine responses in identical twins.

Material for sequencing was CD8+ T cells sorted from blood. The receptor was isolated from a woman younger than 35 in good health. The J gene is TRBJ2-3, the V gene TRBV24-1; 10 bases line up with TRBD2. CDR3 protein: CATSEPGTSVDTQYF. DNA for the CDR3: TGTGCCACCAGTGAACCCGGGACTAGCGTAGATACGCAGTATTTT.